This passage covers 19 T cell receptor beta chains from one sample sequenced in a study of blood T cell repertoires in COVID-19. Profiling relied on immunoSEQ multiplex PCR, and the TCRdb table lists in-frame clones only, not all of them. The table lists over 75,000 clones, around 88% of them singletons. Sample: peripheral blood. The receptors originated from a human donor in a cohort sampled during active COVID-19.

The chain couples TRBV5-6 to TRBJ1-3; 7 bases are a match to TRBD1. J was trimmed by 4 bases and V by 0 bases; bases with no gene match: 7. The CDR3 length is 16 residues. Germline V gene sequence: CDR1 SGHDT, CDR2 YYEEEE. CDR3 amino acids: CASSLAPTGVGNTIYF. The CDR3 region has the DNA TGTGCCAGCAGCTTGGCCCCAACAGGGGTCGGAAACACCATATATTTT.

The rearrangement links TRBV14 to TRBJ2-7, with 7 bases lining up with TRBD2. CDR1 is SGHDN, CDR2 FVKESK, per germline. The CDR3 length is 17 residues. V lost 4 bases and J lost 0; bases outside the gene matches: 12. The CDR3 is CASSPLKAGVGSYEQYF. Here the CDR3 DNA reads TGTGCCAGCAGCCCCCTAAAGGCGGGAGTTGGCTCCTACGAGCAGTACTTC. Full variable domain (remainder filled in from reference TRBV14 and TRBJ2-7): EAGVTQFPSHSVIEKGQTVTLRCDPISGHDNLYWYRRVMGKEIKFLLHFVKESKQDESGMPNNRFLAERTGGTYSTLKVQPAELEDSGVYFCASSPLKAGVGSYEQYFGPGTRLTVT.

The rearrangement uses TRBV18 and TRBJ1-3, with D hard to call. In germline, CDR1 is KGHSH, CDR2 LQKENI. The ends were cut back, 4 bases at V and 2 bases at J, with 6 bases in the middle. The CDR3 loop spans 13 amino acids. The CDR3 region has the DNA TGTGCCAGCTCACAGGCGGCTGGAAACACCATATATTTT. Its translation: CASSQAAGNTIYF.

A remark on this clone: The junction differs from germline at one of its ends, possibly a read error. The chain combines TRBV29-1 with TRBJ2-5, with 9 bases identical to TRBD2. The CDR3 length is 11 residues. The germline gives CDR1 SQVTM, CDR2 ANQGSEA. The CDR3 protein is CIAGDGETQYF. DNA for the CDR3: TGTATAGCGGGAGACGGGGAGACCCAGTACTTC.

This clone appeared a few times. The chain uses TRBV11-2 and TRBJ1-2; D remains unclear. The CDR3 extends over 15 amino acids. Germline CDR1 is SGHAT and CDR2 is FQNNGV. Trimming pared 2 bases from V and 2 bases from J, leaving 12 bases between. The CDR3 reads CASSLRPGWNYGYTF. CDR3 DNA sequence: TGTGCCAGCAGCTTAAGGCCGGGGTGGAACTATGGCTACACCTTC.

The chain joins TRBV7-2 to TRBJ2-5, with 11 bases that match TRBD1. With V trimmed by 5 bases and J by 8 bases, 4 bases remained unmatched. The germline V gene encodes CDR1 SGHTA and CDR2 FQGNSA. The CDR3 has 13 amino acids. The CDR3 nucleotides are TGTGCCAGCAGCACGGGACAGGGGGTTACCCAGTACTTC. Translating gives CASSTGQGVTQYF.

This chain links TRBV13 with TRBJ2-5; 9 positions agree with TRBD1. Trimming at V came to 5 bases and at J to 0 bases, leaving 7 bases not matched to a gene. This CDR3 has 16 amino acids. Germline lookup yields CDR1 PRHDT and CDR2 FYEKMQ (reference sequence). This CDR3 reads CASSNRQGGNQETQYF. The CDR3 coding sequence is TGTGCCAGCAGCAACCGACAGGGGGGTAACCAAGAGACCCAGTACTTC.

The gene calls are TRBV14 and TRBJ2-5; 10 nucleotides agree with TRBD2. Germline loops: CDR1 SGHDN, CDR2 FVKESK. V lost 0 bases to trimming and J lost 2 bases; unmatched junction nucleotides: 0. This CDR3 has 15 amino acids. CDR3 coding DNA: TGTGCCAGCAGCCAAGAACTAGCGGGGCAAGAGACCCAGTACTTC. This encodes CASSQELAGQETQYF.

This clone has just a few counts. The chain recombines TRBV6-5 with TRBJ1-1; D gene unclear. Germline CDR1 MNHEY, CDR2 SVGAGI. The CDR3 contains 13 residues. Deletions cut 6 bases from V and 2 bases from J, with 10 bases between. The CDR3 protein is CASRPGRNTEAFF. Here the CDR3 DNA reads TGTGCCAGCAGGCCGGGTCGTAACACTGAAGCTTTCTTT.

J is TRBJ1-5 and V is TRBV2; D might be TRBD1 (5 bases). V dropped 2 bases and J dropped 3 bases, with 11 bases sitting between them. Per the germline V gene, CDR1 is SNHLY and CDR2 is FYNNEI. The CDR3 loop spans 15 amino acids. The CDR3: CASSERRQLNQPQHF. In nucleotides, the CDR3 is TGTGCCAGCAGTGAACGACGACAGCTCAATCAGCCCCAGCATTTT.

The gene calls are TRBV29-1 and TRBJ2-1; TRBD2 might be the D (5 bases). V lost 7 bases and J 2 bases, leaving 6 bases between the germline ends. This CDR3 is 11 amino acids long. CDR1 and CDR2 from the germline V gene are SQVTM and ANQGSEA. The CDR3 reads CSGTAYNEQFF. The CDR3 DNA reads as TGCAGCGGGACTGCCTACAATGAGCAGTTCTTC.

The chain couples TRBV4-1 to TRBJ2-1; D perhaps matches TRBD1 (5 bases). Trimming pared 3 bases from V and 3 bases from J, leaving 15 bases between. CDR1 and CDR2 from the germline V gene are MGHRA and YSYEKL. The CDR3 covers 16 residues. This CDR3 is CASSQEQVPLYNEQFF. CDR3 nucleotides: TGCGCCAGCAGCCAGGAACAGGTTCCCCTCTACAATGAGCAGTTCTTC.

This clone has a single count. The chain uses TRBV15 and TRBJ2-7; D is perhaps TRBD2 (7 bases). Looked up from germline, CDR1 is LNHNV and CDR2 is YYDKDF (reference sequence). The CDR3 runs to 15 residues. V lost 1 base to trimming and J lost 7 bases, with 17 bases between them. In DNA form, the CDR3 reads TGTGCCACCAGCAGAGTTATGGGGGGGGCTGGGGAGCAGTACTTC. Protein: CATSRVMGGAGEQYF.

This clone was seen only once. The rearrangement links TRBV7-3 to TRBJ2-7; 7 nucleotides agree with TRBD1. Germline trimming cut 5 bases from V and 3 bases from J; bases unmatched to any gene: 4. Germline loops: CDR1 SGHTA, CDR2 FQGTGA. The length of the CDR3 is 13 residues. CDR3 sequence: CASSPQGDYEQYF. The CDR3, as DNA: TGTGCCAGCAGCCCCCAGGGGGACTACGAGCAGTACTTC.

The J gene is TRBJ1-2, the V gene TRBV9; D unclear. Looked up from germline, CDR1 is SGDLS and CDR2 is YYNGEE. CDR3 length equals 13 residues. Trimming left V 2 bases short and J 3 bases short, with 8 bases between. This CDR3 is CASSVSDDYGYTF. CDR3 coding DNA: TGTGCCAGCAGCGTCAGTGATGACTATGGCTACACCTTC.

The chain recombines TRBV9 with TRBJ2-1; D is uncertain. This CDR3 comprises 13 residues. The V gene's germline CDR1 is SGDLS and CDR2 YYNGEE. The ends were cut back, 0 bases at V and 11 bases at J, with 12 bases in the middle. The CDR3 here is CASSVASLQKQFF. The CDR3 DNA sequence: TGTGCCAGCAGCGTAGCTAGTCTGCAGAAGCAGTTCTTC.

The rearrangement uses TRBV7-2 and TRBJ2-7; no clear D gene. CDR3 length: 12 amino acids. Trimming took 5 bases from V and 2 from J, leaving 7 bases between them. Germline CDR1 and CDR2: SGHTA and FQGNSA. Written as DNA, the CDR3 is TGTGCCAGCAGCCACAGTACCTACGAGCAGTACTTC. As protein: CASSHSTYEQYF.

V and J are TRBV25-1 and TRBJ2-7; D is possibly TRBD1 (5 bases). CDR1 and CDR2 (germline): MGHDK, SYGVNS. Trimming left V 5 bases short and J 6 bases short, with 11 bases between. The CDR3 runs to 12 residues. CDR3 residues: CASSKGVGEQYF. DNA for the CDR3: TGTGCCAGCAGTAAAGGGGTGGGCGAGCAGTACTTC.

This chain connects TRBV6-5 to TRBJ2-1; 10 bases line up with TRBD2. Germline-derived CDR1 and CDR2 are MNHEY and SVGAGI. CDR3 length: 16 residues. The ends lost 1 base at V and 5 bases at J; junction bases unmatched: 5. In DNA form, the CDR3 reads TGTGCCAGCAGTTACTTAACTAGCGGGGCCGACAATGAGCAGTTCTTC. Translated: CASSYLTSGADNEQFF.